The rows below give T cell receptor beta chains drawn from one sample of a study of blood T cell repertoires in COVID-19. This table comes from immunoSEQ multiplex PCR, and its TCRdb copy is limited to in-frame clones, with some not included. The table lists fewer than 200,000 clones, around 80% of them singletons. Specimen: peripheral blood. The receptors stem from a human donor in a cohort sampled during active COVID-19. Each CDR3 is given with its conserved first and last residue. D genes are given only for firm matches. Size tells how often a clone was seen (once, few, many) or the class of an expanded clone, and some rows leave it out.

abundance,d_gene,len,v_gene,j_gene,CDR3aa,CDR3nt
.,TRBD2,17,TRBV10-2,TRBJ2-7,CASRGWGGVASSDEQYF,TGCGCCAGCAGAGGGTGGGGGGGTGTCGCCTCATCGGACGAGCAGTACTTC
.,TRBD2,16,TRBV3-1/TRBV3-2,TRBJ2-5,CASSQGTSGGRETQYF,TGTGCCAGCAGCCAAGGGACTAGCGGGGGGAGGGAGACCCAGTACTTC
few,.,14,TRBV3-1/TRBV3-2,TRBJ2-3,CASSLDHSTDTQYF,TGTGCCAGCAGCCTAGACCATAGCACAGATACGCAGTATTTT
.,.,13,TRBV10-1,TRBJ2-1,CANRQSSYNEQFF,TGCGCCAACCGACAGAGCTCCTACAATGAGCAGTTCTTC
.,.,14,TRBV10-2,TRBJ1-2,CASSESEGRVGYTF,TGCGCCAGCAGTGAGTCAGAGGGAAGGGTTGGCTACACCTTC
.,TRBD1,16,TRBV7-9,TRBJ1-2,CASSLVYLEGARGYTF,TGTGCCAGCAGCTTAGTCTATCTTGAGGGGGCGCGTGGCTACACCTTC
few,.,13,TRBV11-2,TRBJ1-2,CASSFGSDYGYTF,TGTGCCAGCAGCTTCGGTTCGGACTATGGCTACACCTTC
.,.,15,TRBV5-4,TRBJ1-1,CASSSDPGVGTEAFF,TGTGCCAGCAGCTCGGACCCCGGGGTAGGCACTGAAGCTTTCTTT
.,.,15,TRBV18,TRBJ2-1,CASSPGPPTYNEQFF,TGTGCCAGCTCACCAGGTCCTCCAACTTACAATGAGCAGTTCTTC
.,TRBD2,15,TRBV5-1,TRBJ2-3,CASSRAGGGTDTQYF,TGCGCCAGCAGCCGAGCGGGGGGAGGCACAGATACGCAGTATTTT
.,.,16,TRBV3-1/TRBV3-2,TRBJ1-1,CASSQGGPRGYTEAFF,TGTGCCAGCAGCCAGGGAGGGCCTCGGGGATACACTGAAGCTTTCTTT
few,.,15,TRBV27,TRBJ1-5,CASSLAGLSNQPQHF,TGTGCCAGCAGTTTGGCGGGGTTGAGCAATCAGCCCCAGCATTTT
.,.,11,TRBV6-2/TRBV6-3,TRBJ2-7,CASSRQNEQYF,TGTGCCAGCAGTCGACAAAACGAGCAGTACTTC
.,TRBD2,17,TRBV11-2,TRBJ2-5,CASSLDGTSLLAETQYF,TGTGCCAGCAGCTTAGACGGGACTAGCCTTTTGGCAGAGACCCAGTACTTC
.,TRBD1,15,TRBV6-5,TRBJ1-2,CASRGGQGPIYGYTF,TGTGCCAGCAGGGGGGGACAGGGGCCTATCTATGGCTACACCTTC
.,.,15,TRBV2,TRBJ2-7,CASSRGGTGDYEQYF,TGTGCCAGCAGCCGGGGAGGTACCGGGGACTACGAGCAGTACTTC
.,.,13,TRBV7-9,TRBJ1-1,CASSLMGGNEAFF,TGTGCCAGCAGCTTAATGGGAGGAAACGAAGCTTTCTTT
.,TRBD2,14,TRBV29-1,TRBJ2-3,CSVQTSGGLDTQYF,TGCAGCGTTCAGACTAGCGGGGGGCTAGATACGCAGTATTTT
.,TRBD2,16,TRBV6-4,TRBJ2-2,CASKASGGRNTGELFF,TGTGCCAGCAAGGCTAGCGGGGGTCGGAACACCGGGGAGCTGTTTTTT
.,.,14,TRBV9,TRBJ1-2,CASSAGVGGYGYTF,TGTGCCAGCAGCGCAGGGGTAGGTGGCTATGGCTACACCTTC
.,TRBD2,15,TRBV2,TRBJ2-7,CASRGGTSSSYEQYF,TGTGCCAGCAGGGGAGGGACGAGTAGCTCCTACGAGCAGTACTTC
.,.,12,TRBV20-1,TRBJ2-7,CSASKGRLGQYF,TGCAGTGCTAGTAAAGGGAGACTAGGGCAGTACTTC
.,.,14,TRBV19,TRBJ1-5,CASSIRGASQPQHF,TGTGCCAGTAGTATTCGGGGGGCTAGTCAGCCCCAGCATTTT
.,TRBD1,11,TRBV20-1,TRBJ2-7,CSAPRGREQYF,TGCAGTGCTCCCAGGGGGCGCGAGCAGTACTTC
.,.,12,TRBV24-1,TRBJ2-7,CATSDLRGEQYF,TGTGCCACCAGTGATTTGCGGGGGGAGCAGTACTTC
.,TRBD1,13,TRBV27,TRBJ2-7,CASSPGQGAEQYF,TGTGCCAGCAGTCCCGGACAGGGGGCCGAGCAGTACTTC
.,TRBD1,13,TRBV18,TRBJ2-7,CASSGTGLGEQYF,TGTGCCAGCTCCGGGACAGGGCTGGGCGAGCAGTACTTC
.,.,14,TRBV10-3,TRBJ1-1,CAISSGGAGTEAFF,TGTGCCATCAGTTCCGGGGGGGCTGGCACTGAAGCTTTCTTT
.,.,15,TRBV25-1,TRBJ1-4,CASSEGTTTNEKLFF,TGTGCCAGCAGTGAGGGGACAACAACTAATGAAAAACTGTTTTTT
.,.,13,TRBV7-2,TRBJ2-2,CASSLGGWTELFF,TGTGCCAGCAGCTTAGGTGGATGGACAGAGCTGTTTTTT
.,.,13,TRBV6-2/TRBV6-3,TRBJ2-7,CASSFQAQYEQYF,TGTGCCAGCAGTTTTCAGGCACAATACGAGCAGTACTTC